The next 24 T cell receptor beta chains were all read from a single sample in a study of CD4+ T cells in melanoma. This table comes from immunoSEQ multiplex PCR, and its TCRdb copy is limited to in-frame clones, with some not included. The table shows roughly 18,000 clones, with 80% to 90% occurring only once. The sample consisted of cells from a culture (not recorded whether cultured in vitro). All receptors derive from a human donor with melanoma.

The rearrangement uses TRBV7-9 and TRBJ1-6; 7 bases are shared with TRBD1. After removal of 0 bases from V and 13 bases from J, the junction contained 3 bases not matched to a gene. This CDR3 is built from 13 residues. Germline V gene lookup returns CDR1 SEHNR and CDR2 FQNEAQ (reference sequence). The DNA of the CDR3 is TGTGCCAGCAGCTTAGCACAGGGGACCCCCCTCCACTTT. This codes for CASSLAQGTPLHF.

This clone was seen once. The V gene is TRBV11-2, the J gene TRBJ1-2, with D tentatively TRBD1 (5 bases). Germline-derived CDR1 and CDR2 are SGHAT and FQNNGV. V gave up 1 base and J gave up 3 bases, with 18 bases separating them. This CDR3 is 17 amino acids long. The DNA for the CDR3 is TGTGCCAGCAGCTTAGTCTGGGACTACGGGACGGACTATGGCTACACCTTC. Residues: CASSLVWDYGTDYGYTF.

The rearrangement uses TRBV9 and TRBJ1-2; weak D call: TRBD1 (6 bases). CDR3 length equals 15 residues. Per germline, CDR1 SGDLS and CDR2 YYNGEE. With 1 base removed from V and 1 base from J, the gap between germline ends came to 11 bases. The CDR3 coding sequence is TGTGCCAGCAGCGTATCAGGGGAGAATAACTATGGCTACACCTTC. It encodes CASSVSGENNYGYTF.

The chain couples TRBV5-1 to TRBJ1-1; D remains unclear. The V and J ends lost 7 bases and 0 bases respectively, with 10 bases between them. Germline-derived CDR1 and CDR2 are SGHRS and YFSETQ. This CDR3 spans 13 amino acids. DNA of the CDR3: TGCGCCAGCGCACTCGAGGTGAACACTGAAGCTTTCTTT. Translating gives CASALEVNTEAFF. The full variable domain, completed using reference TRBV5-1 and TRBJ1-1, is KAGVTQTPRYLIKTRGQQVTLSCSPISGHRSVSWYQQTPGQGLQFLFEYFSETQRNKGNFPGRFSGRQFSNSRSEMNVSTLELGDSALYLCASALEVNTEAFFGQGTRLTVV.

V is TRBV2 and J is TRBJ1-6; the D gene is possibly TRBD1 (5 bases). Germline loops: CDR1 SNHLY, CDR2 FYNNEI. The V and J ends lost 4 bases and 9 bases respectively, with 10 bases between them. The CDR3 runs 13 residues. The CDR3 is CASSAAGPSPLHF. CDR3 DNA sequence: TGTGCCAGCAGTGCGGCAGGGCCTTCACCCCTCCACTTT.

The chain joins TRBV7-3 to TRBJ1-2, with D tentatively TRBD1 (6 bases). Germline V lookup: CDR1 SGHTA, CDR2 FQGTGA. This CDR3 has 13 residues. V was cut by 5 bases and J by 7 bases, with 14 bases left in between. CDR3 coding DNA: TGTGCCAGCAGCCCCGGGACATTGAGTGGCTACACCTTC. It specifies CASSPGTLSGYTF.

This chain joins TRBV15 and TRBJ1-2; D gene unclear. Trimming took 4 bases from V and 0 from J, leaving 12 bases between them. Germline loops: CDR1 LNHNV, CDR2 YYDKDF (reference sequence). This CDR3 has 15 residues. This chain's CDR3 is CATSKGIEANYGYTF. For the CDR3, the DNA is TGTGCCACCAGCAAAGGGATTGAGGCTAACTATGGCTACACCTTC.

This clone was counted only a few times. The chain uses TRBV6-1 and TRBJ1-2; the match to TRBD1 covers 7 bases. Trimming took 6 bases from V and 1 from J; bases not matched to a gene: 5. From germline, CDR1 is MNHNS and CDR2 SASEGT. The CDR3 has 14 residues. The CDR3 sequence is CASRQRDSNYGYTF. CDR3 DNA sequence: TGTGCCAGCAGGCAACGGGACAGTAACTATGGCTACACCTTC.

The chain couples TRBV7-3 to TRBJ1-2, with D maybe TRBD1 (5 bases). With 0 bases removed from V and 7 bases from J, the gap between germline ends came to 9 bases. This CDR3 spans 13 amino acids. Per the germline V gene, CDR1 is SGHTA and CDR2 is FQGTGA. The CDR3 sequence: CASSLTQGGGYTF. For the CDR3, the DNA is TGTGCCAGCAGCTTAACCCAGGGTGGTGGCTACACCTTC. Variable domain in full (rest from reference TRBV7-3 and TRBJ1-2): GAGVSQTPSNKVTEKGKYVELRCDPISGHTALYWYRQSLGQGPEFLIYFQGTGAADDSGLPNDRFFAVRPEGSVSTLKIQRTERGDSAVYLCASSLTQGGGYTFGSGTRLTVV.

This clone came up a few times. J is TRBJ1-5 and V is TRBV13; 10 positions agree with TRBD1. J was trimmed by 3 bases and V by 2 bases; bases with no gene match: 4. Germline V CDR1 and CDR2: PRHDT, FYEKMQ (reference sequence). This CDR3 is 16 amino acids long. The CDR3 is CASSLRQGANNQPQHF. CDR3 nucleotides: TGTGCCAGCAGCTTAAGACAGGGGGCGAACAATCAGCCCCAGCATTTT. The variable domain in full, with the rest retrieved from reference TRBV13 and TRBJ1-5, is AAGVIQSPRHLIKEKRETATLKCYPIPRHDTVYWYQQGPGQDPQFLISFYEKMQSDKGSIPDRFSAQQFSDYHSELNMSSLELGDSALYFCASSLRQGANNQPQHFGDGTRLSIL.

The chain links TRBV5-4 to TRBJ2-5; TRBD2 matches at 10 bases. CDR3 length: 16 residues. V was pared by 4 bases and J by 0 bases, with 6 bases of the junction left unmatched. Germline CDR1 and CDR2: SGHNT and YYREEE (reference sequence). CDR3 DNA sequence: TGTGCCAGCAGCCAAGGGACTAGCGCGTACCAAGAGACCCAGTACTTC. Residues: CASSQGTSAYQETQYF.

This sequence joins TRBV18 and TRBJ1-2; D unclear. Germline CDR1 reads KGHSH; CDR2 reads LQKENI. The CDR3 is 12 amino acids. Trimming removed 5 bases at V and 5 bases at J, with 9 bases between. Here the CDR3 DNA reads TGTGCCAGCTCATCCGGTGGGTATGGCTACACCTTC. Translation gives CASSSGGYGYTF.

The genes are TRBV14 and TRBJ2-7; D is perhaps TRBD1 (5 bases). The germline V gene has CDR1 SGHDN and CDR2 FVKESK. The CDR3 spans 14 residues. V was pared by 4 bases and J by 9 bases, with 19 bases between. CDR3 coding DNA: TGTGCCAGCAGCCCCAATGGGGCTACTCGATCGCAGTACTTC. Encoded protein: CASSPNGATRSQYF. Using reference TRBV14 and TRBJ2-7 for the parts outside the CDR3, the full variable domain is EAGVTQFPSHSVIEKGQTVTLRCDPISGHDNLYWYRRVMGKEIKFLLHFVKESKQDESGMPNNRFLAERTGGTYSTLKVQPAELEDSGVYFCASSPNGATRSQYFGPGTRLTVT.

V gene TRBV6-5 combines with J gene TRBJ2-7, with 7 positions matching TRBD2. V was clipped by 6 bases and J by 2 bases; unmatched bases: 1. This CDR3 region has 12 residues. Germline V gene sequence: CDR1 MNHEY, CDR2 SVGAGI. This CDR3 reads CASRTSPYEQYF. CDR3 in DNA: TGTGCCAGCAGGACTAGCCCCTACGAGCAGTACTTC.

The V and J genes are TRBV10-1 and TRBJ2-3, with TRBD2 identical over 8 bases. The CDR3 totals 15 residues. V lost 4 bases to trimming and J lost 4 bases; unmatched junction nucleotides: 7. Looked up from germline, CDR1 is WNHNN and CDR2 is SYGVQD (reference sequence). The CDR3 protein is CASSAGGAGADTQYF. The CDR3 DNA reads TGCGCCAGCAGTGCCGGGGGGGCTGGGGCAGATACGCAGTATTTT.

The chain is built from TRBV28 and TRBJ1-2; D remains unclear. The CDR3 is made up of 13 amino acids. In germline, CDR1 is MDHEN, CDR2 SYDVKM. The V end lost 11 bases, the J end lost 7 bases, and 20 bases lay between the germline ends. The CDR3 sequence: CAAGSGPFFGYTF. The CDR3 DNA reads TGTGCCGCCGGAAGCGGGCCTTTTTTTGGCTACACCTTC.

The chain recombines TRBV18 with TRBJ1-2; a weak D match, TRBD1 (5 bases). This CDR3 region has 15 residues. Germline values: CDR1 KGHSH, CDR2 LQKENI. V lost 2 bases and J lost 4, with 14 bases in between. CDR3 DNA: TGTGCCAGCTCACCAATTAGAGACAGTTCCTATGGCTACACCTTC. Translation gives CASSPIRDSSYGYTF.

The chain joins TRBV7-8 to TRBJ2-6; 7 positions agree with TRBD1. The CDR3 length is 15 residues. Germline loops: CDR1 SGHVS, CDR2 FQNEAQ. Unmatched junction bases numbered 3, after V lost 5 bases and J lost 2 bases. DNA of the CDR3: TGTGCCAGCAGCGACAGGGATGCTGGGGCCAACGTCCTGACTTTC. This encodes CASSDRDAGANVLTF.

This clone appeared a few times. The chain links TRBV6-5 to TRBJ2-5; D tentatively fits TRBD1 or TRBD2 (6 bases each). This CDR3 comprises 13 residues. CDR1 is MNHEY, CDR2 SVGAGI, per germline. V was trimmed by 4 bases and J by 6 bases, leaving 12 bases between them. The CDR3 region has the DNA TGTGCCAGCAGTTCTTGGGGGGCAAAGACCCAGTACTTC. Translating gives CASSSWGAKTQYF.

The chain employs TRBV9 and TRBJ1-2; D possibly corresponds to TRBD1 (5 bases). V shed 0 bases and J shed 8 bases, with 11 bases lying between them. The V gene's germline CDR1 is SGDLS and CDR2 YYNGEE. The CDR3 covers 13 residues. The CDR3 loop is CASSVGPEGGYTF. The CDR3 DNA follows: TGTGCCAGCAGCGTAGGTCCTGAGGGGGGCTACACCTTC.

This chain joins TRBV5-4 and TRBJ2-1; TRBD1 is a possible D gene (5 bases). CDR3 length: 12 amino acids. Trimming left V 4 bases short and J 7 bases short, with 9 bases between. CDR1 is SGHNT, CDR2 YYREEE, per germline (reference sequence). The CDR3 loop reads CASSRPGNEQFF. The CDR3 DNA follows: TGTGCCAGCAGCAGACCAGGGAATGAGCAGTTCTTC. The full variable domain, completed using reference TRBV5-4 and TRBJ2-1, is ETGVTQSPTHLIKTRGQQVTLRCSSQSGHNTVSWYQQALGQGPQFIFQYYREEENGRGNFPPRFSGLQFPNYSSELNVNALELDDSALYLCASSRPGNEQFFGPGTRLTVL.

The rearrangement links TRBV18 to TRBJ2-7; TRBD1 might be the D (6 bases). The CDR3 length is 13 residues. CDR1 KGHSH and CDR2 LQKENI come from the germline V gene. The V gene lost 8 bases and the J gene lost 5 bases, with 16 bases spanning the gap. CDR3 coding DNA: TGTGCCAGCACACAGGGCTCAGGGAACGAGCAGTACTTC. As protein: CASTQGSGNEQYF.

The chain has TRBV6-1 and TRBJ1-4; 9 nucleotides align to TRBD1. The V gene's germline CDR1 is MNHNS and CDR2 SASEGT. V shed 8 bases and J 2 bases; nucleotides not matched to a gene: 6. The CDR3 loop spans 15 amino acids. Written as DNA, the CDR3 is TGTGCCAGCTCGACAGGGGGTTTCACTAATGAAAAACTGTTTTTT. Protein: CASSTGGFTNEKLFF.

This clone appeared once. DNA for the CDR3: TGTGCCACAGGGCTAGGTGTTGGCAATCAGCCCCAGCATTTT. Translated: CATGLGVGNQPQHF. The chain links TRBV27 to TRBJ1-5, with D tentatively TRBD1 (5 bases). The CDR3 totals 14 residues. Trimming cost V 10 bases and J 2 bases, with 15 bases left between them. CDR1 MNHEY and CDR2 SMNVEV come from the germline V gene (reference sequence).